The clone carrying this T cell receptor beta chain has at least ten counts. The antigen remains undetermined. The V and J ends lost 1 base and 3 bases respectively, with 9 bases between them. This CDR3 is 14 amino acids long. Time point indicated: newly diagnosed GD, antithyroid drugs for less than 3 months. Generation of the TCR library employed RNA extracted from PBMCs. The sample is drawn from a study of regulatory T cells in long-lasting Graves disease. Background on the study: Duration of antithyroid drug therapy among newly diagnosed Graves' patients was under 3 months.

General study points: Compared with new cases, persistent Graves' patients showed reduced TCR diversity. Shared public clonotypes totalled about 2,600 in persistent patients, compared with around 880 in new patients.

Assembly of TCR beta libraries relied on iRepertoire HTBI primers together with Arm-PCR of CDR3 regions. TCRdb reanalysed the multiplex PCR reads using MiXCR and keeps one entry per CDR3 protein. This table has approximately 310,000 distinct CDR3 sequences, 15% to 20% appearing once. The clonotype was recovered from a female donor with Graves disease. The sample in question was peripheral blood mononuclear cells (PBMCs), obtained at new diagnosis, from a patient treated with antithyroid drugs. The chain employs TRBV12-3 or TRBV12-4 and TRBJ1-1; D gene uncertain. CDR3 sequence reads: CASSLGQRDTEAFF. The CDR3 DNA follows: TGTGCCAGCAGTTTAGGGCAACGAGACACTGAAGCTTTCTTT.